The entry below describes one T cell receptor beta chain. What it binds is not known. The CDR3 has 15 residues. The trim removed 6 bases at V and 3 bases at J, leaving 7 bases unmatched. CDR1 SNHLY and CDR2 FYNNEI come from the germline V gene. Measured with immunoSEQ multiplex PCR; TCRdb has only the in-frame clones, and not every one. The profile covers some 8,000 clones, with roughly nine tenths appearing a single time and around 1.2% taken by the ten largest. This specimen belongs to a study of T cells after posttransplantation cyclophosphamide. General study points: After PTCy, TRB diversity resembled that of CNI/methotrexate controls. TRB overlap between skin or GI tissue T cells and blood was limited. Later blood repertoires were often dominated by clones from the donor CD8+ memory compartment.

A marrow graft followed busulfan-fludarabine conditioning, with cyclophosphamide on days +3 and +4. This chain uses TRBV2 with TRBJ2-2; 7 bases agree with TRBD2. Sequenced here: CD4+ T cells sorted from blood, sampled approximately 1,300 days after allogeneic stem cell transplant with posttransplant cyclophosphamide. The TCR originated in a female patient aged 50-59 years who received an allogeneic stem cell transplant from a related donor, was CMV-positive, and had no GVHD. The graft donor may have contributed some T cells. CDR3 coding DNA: TGTGCCAGCAGCTGGCGGCTAGCGGACACCGGGGAGCTGTTTTTT. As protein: CASSWRLADTGELFF.